Listed here are 18 T cell receptor beta chains from one sample, sequenced in a study of identical twins. Via MiXCR, TCRdb re-called the 5' RACE reads, giving one row per CDR3 protein. Among 500,000 to 700,000 distinct CDR3 sequences listed, around 7.5% were seen once. In addition, the sample was reused for a study of yellow fever vaccine responses in identical twins.

The sequenced material came from PBMCs. All receptors derive from a woman younger than 35 in good health.

The V and J genes are TRBV21-1 and TRBJ2-7. TRBV21-1 is noted as a pseudogene. The CDR3 is 11 amino acids. CDR3: CASSTSYEQYV. The CDR3 DNA follows: TGTGCCAGCAGCACATCCTACGAGCAGTACGTC.

This chain links TRBV5-5 with TRBJ2-7, with D possibly called TRBD1 or TRBD2 (5 bases each). Trimming removed 3 bases from V and 4 bases from J, with 14 bases in between. Germline loops: CDR1 SGHKS, CDR2 YYEKEE (reference sequence). This CDR3 is 14 amino acids long. The CDR3 region has the DNA TGTGCCAGCAGCTACTCCGGGACGCAGTACGAGCAGTACGTC. It encodes CASSYSGTQYEQYV.

This clonotype has ten or more counts. The chain employs TRBV5-1 and TRBJ2-1, with 10 bases lining up with TRBD1. CDR1 and CDR2 from the germline V gene are SGHRS and YFSETQ. With 4 bases clipped from V and 2 bases from J, the junction kept 3 bases outside the gene matches. The CDR3 is made up of 15 amino acids. The CDR3 nucleotides are TGCGCCAGCAGCAGGGGACAGGGGACCTACAATGAGCAGTTCTTC. This codes for CASSRGQGTYNEQFF.

V gene TRBV7-8 combines with J gene TRBJ2-1, with TRBD1 matching 10 bases. Trimming removed 2 bases from V and 7 bases from J; junction bases left unmatched: 8. Germline-derived CDR1 and CDR2 are SGHVS and FQNEAQ. This CDR3 comprises 16 residues. The CDR3 coding sequence is TGTGCCAGCAGCTTAATGTTAGGACAGGGGGGAAATGAGCAGTTCTTC. It specifies CASSLMLGQGGNEQFF.

The sample holds a few counts of this clonotype. This sequence joins TRBV15 and TRBJ1-1, with a possible D match to TRBD1 (6 bases). The CDR3 runs 12 residues. Germline V CDR1 and CDR2: LNHNV, YYDKDF (reference sequence). V was trimmed by 3 bases and J by 8 bases, leaving 10 bases between them. The CDR3 sequence: CATSSGDREAFF. The CDR3 region has the DNA TGTGCCACCAGCAGCGGAGACAGGGAAGCTTTCTTT.

The chain combines TRBV24-1 with TRBJ2-6; D is possibly TRBD1 (7 bases). Germline assignment: CDR1 KGHDR and CDR2 SFDVKD. Trimming removed 1 base at V and 0 bases at J, with 21 bases between. CDR3 length: 21 amino acids. CDR3 protein: CATSDFRQGGPPSSGANVLTF. The CDR3 DNA reads as TGTGCCACCAGTGATTTTCGACAGGGAGGTCCACCTAGCTCTGGGGCCAACGTCCTGACTTTC.

This clonotype was seen ten or more times. The chain has TRBV11-2 and TRBJ1-1; possible D gene TRBD1, 6 bases. V lost 0 bases and J lost 8, with 13 bases in between. This CDR3 has 14 amino acids. Looked up from germline, CDR1 is SGHAT and CDR2 is FQNNGV. CDR3 amino acids: CASSLEGGRSEAFF. The CDR3 region has the DNA TGTGCCAGCAGCTTAGAGGGGGGGCGGTCGGAAGCTTTCTTT.

This clonotype has just a few counts. V is TRBV10-3 and J is TRBJ2-1, with TRBD2 matching over 10 bases. V gave up 3 bases and J gave up 0 bases; unmatched junction bases: 2. The CDR3 sequence is 16 residues long. Germline assignment: CDR1 ENHRY and CDR2 SYGVKD. As DNA, the CDR3 is TGTGCCATCAGTGACACTAGCGGGATCTCCTACAATGAGCAGTTCTTC. As protein: CAISDTSGISYNEQFF.

This clonotype was counted between two and nine times. The chain combines TRBV12-3 or TRBV12-4 with TRBJ1-1, with a possible D match to TRBD1 (6 bases). The CDR3 covers 14 residues. Trimming took off 6 bases at V and 4 bases at J, with 15 bases between the two ends. The CDR3 protein is CASRPLGGATEAFF. CDR3 in DNA: TGTGCCAGCAGACCCCTCGGGGGGGCCACTGAAGCTTTCTTT.

This clonotype was detected only a few times. The V gene is TRBV20-1, the J gene TRBJ2-5; D might be TRBD2 (7 bases). This CDR3 region has 14 residues. V was shortened by 8 bases and J by 1 base, with 17 bases between the two germline ends. The germline V gene encodes CDR1 DFQATT and CDR2 SNEGSKA (reference sequence). The CDR3 protein is CSTGGGRAQETQYF. The CDR3 region has the DNA TGCAGTACTGGAGGGGGGAGGGCCCAAGAGACCCAGTACTTC.

This clonotype turned up a few times. The rearrangement joins TRBV20-1 to TRBJ2-2; D remains unclear. The CDR3 totals 14 residues. V lost 5 bases and J lost 1, with 11 bases in between. Germline V gene lookup returns CDR1 DFQATT and CDR2 SNEGSKA (reference sequence). The CDR3 reads CSAARPGNTGELFF. In nucleotides, the CDR3 is TGCAGTGCTGCTAGACCCGGGAACACCGGGGAGCTGTTTTTT.

This clonotype was seen repeatedly, ten times or more. The chain combines TRBV7-3 with TRBJ2-1, with 7 bases matching TRBD2. The V segment lost 5 bases and the J segment 3 bases; nucleotides outside the gene matches: 4. The CDR3 consists of 14 residues. Per the germline V gene, CDR1 is SGHTA and CDR2 is FQGTGA. The CDR3 region has the DNA TGTGCCAGCAGCCCGAGCGGGATCTACAATGAGCAGTTCTTC. Protein: CASSPSGIYNEQFF.

The chain links TRBV4-1 to TRBJ2-7; D unresolved. CDR3 length: 15 amino acids. Germline-derived CDR1 and CDR2 are MGHRA and YSYEKL. The germline V and J ends were trimmed by 0 bases and 0 bases, with 9 bases remaining between them. Here the CDR3 DNA reads TGCGCCAGCAGCCAAGATTGGGGAAGCTCCTACGAGCAGTACGTC. Translating it yields CASSQDWGSSYEQYV.

V is TRBV2 and J is TRBJ1-6; TRBD1 might be the D (6 bases). Germline CDR1 and CDR2: SNHLY and FYNNEI. The length of the CDR3 is 12 residues. V shed 4 bases and J shed 11 bases, with 9 bases lying between them. The DNA of the CDR3 is TGTGCCAGCAGTGTGGGGGGCGCACCCCTCCACTTT. Amino acids: CASSVGGAPLHF.

This clonotype was detected many times. V and J are TRBV24-1 and TRBJ1-1, with TRBD1 identical over 10 bases. CDR1 and CDR2 (germline): KGHDR, SFDVKD. V trimming: 5 bases; J trimming: 3 bases; junction bases outside the gene matches: 8. The CDR3 has 16 residues. The CDR3 sequence is CATSAAGQGVDTEAFF. The CDR3 nucleotides are TGTGCCACCAGTGCCGCAGGACAGGGGGTGGACACTGAAGCTTTCTTT.

This clonotype came up many times. This rearrangement joins TRBV12-3 or TRBV12-4 to TRBJ1-3; possible D gene TRBD1, 6 bases. The length of the CDR3 is 14 residues. Trimming pared 8 bases from V and 2 bases from J, leaving 13 bases between. The CDR3 bases are TGTGCCAGCCGGACAGATCGGACTGGAAACACCATATATTTT. Translation gives CASRTDRTGNTIYF.

The sample holds a few counts of this clonotype. The rearrangement joins TRBV24-1 to TRBJ2-2, with 10 bases lining up with TRBD1. Unmatched junction bases numbered 7, after V lost 5 bases and J lost 5 bases. Germline V CDR1 and CDR2: KGHDR, SFDVKD. CDR3 length equals 16 residues. DNA for the CDR3: TGTGCCACCAGTGTCTCGGGACAGGGGAAAACCGGGGAGCTGTTTTTT. As protein: CATSVSGQGKTGELFF.

There are many counts of this clonotype. V is TRBV5-1 and J is TRBJ2-1; no clear D gene. The CDR3 has 14 residues. Germline V gives CDR1 SGHRS, CDR2 YFSETQ. Deletions cut 4 bases from V and 2 bases from J, with 10 bases between. The CDR3 region is CASSVEQPYNEQFF. In nucleotides, the CDR3 is TGCGCCAGCAGCGTGGAGCAGCCCTACAATGAGCAGTTCTTC.